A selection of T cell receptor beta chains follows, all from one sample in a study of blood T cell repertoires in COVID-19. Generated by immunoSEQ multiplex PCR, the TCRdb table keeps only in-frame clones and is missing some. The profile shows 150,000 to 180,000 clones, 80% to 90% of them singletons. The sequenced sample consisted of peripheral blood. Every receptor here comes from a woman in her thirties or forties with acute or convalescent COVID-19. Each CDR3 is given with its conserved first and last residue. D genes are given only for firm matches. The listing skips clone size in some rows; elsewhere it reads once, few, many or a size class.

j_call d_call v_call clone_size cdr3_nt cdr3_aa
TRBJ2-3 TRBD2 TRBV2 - TGTGCCAGCAGAACGGGGGGGAGCACAGATACGCAGTATTTT CASRTGGSTDTQYF
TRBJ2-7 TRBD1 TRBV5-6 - TGTGCCAGCAGCAACGGCGGACAGGGCCCCTCCTACGAGCAGTACTTC CASSNGGQGPSYEQYF
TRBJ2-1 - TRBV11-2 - TGTGCCAGCAGCTTAGGGGCTGTGGGGGCCGATGAGCAGTTCTTC CASSLGAVGADEQFF
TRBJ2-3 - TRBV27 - TGTGCCAGCAGTCCTGAGGTTGTAGGACACACAGATACGCAGTATTTT CASSPEVVGHTDTQYF
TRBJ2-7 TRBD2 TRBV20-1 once TGCAGTGCCCCGGGGGGGTTCGAGCAGTACTTC CSAPGGFEQYF
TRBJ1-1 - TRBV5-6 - TGTGCCAGCAGCTCGGGGAACACTGAAGCTTTCTTT CASSSGNTEAFF
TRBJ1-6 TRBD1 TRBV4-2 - TGTGCCAGCAGCCAAGAAGGCAGGGGGCGAGAAAATTCACCCCTCCACTTT CASSQEGRGRENSPLHF
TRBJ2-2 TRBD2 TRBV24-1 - TGTGCCACCAGTGATCCAAAGACTAGCGGGATCGGAACCGGGGAGCTGTTTTTT CATSDPKTSGIGTGELFF
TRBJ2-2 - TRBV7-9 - TGTGCCAGCAGCTCCGCGAACGACAGGTCCCGGGAGCTGTTTTTT CASSSANDRSRELFF
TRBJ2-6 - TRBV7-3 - TGTGCCAGCAGCCGGGGACTCGTCAACTCTGGGGCCAACGTCCTGACTTTC CASSRGLVNSGANVLTF
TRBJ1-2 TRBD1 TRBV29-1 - TGCAGCGTAGGACAGGGGGGATTTGACTACACCTTC CSVGQGGFDYTF
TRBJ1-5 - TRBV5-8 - TGTGCCAGCAGCTTGGGGACTCTTAGCAATCAGCCCCAGCATTTT CASSLGTLSNQPQHF
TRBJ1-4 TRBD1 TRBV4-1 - TGCGCCAGCAGCCAGGGACAGGGGCCTTCTAATGAAAAACTGTTTTTT CASSQGQGPSNEKLFF
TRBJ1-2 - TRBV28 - TGTGCCAGCAGCAGGGCGGGAGGCTACACCTTC CASSRAGGYTF
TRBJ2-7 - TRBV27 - TGTGCCAGCAGTGACACAGGGAGACAGGAGTACTTC CASSDTGRQEYF
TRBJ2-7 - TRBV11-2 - TGTGCCAGCAGCTTAGCCCAGGGGCCCTACGAGCAGTACTTC CASSLAQGPYEQYF
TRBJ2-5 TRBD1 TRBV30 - TGTGCCCGCGGGACAGGGGGCGGGGAGACCCAGTACTTC CARGTGGGETQYF
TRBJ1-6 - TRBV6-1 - TGTGCCAGCAGGGAAAACGGGAACGGTCCTAATTCACCCCTCCACTTT CASRENGNGPNSPLHF
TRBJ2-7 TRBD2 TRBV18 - TGTGCCAGCTCACCCCCCCGGGGAGGGGTCCCCTACGAGCAGTACTTC CASSPPRGGVPYEQYF
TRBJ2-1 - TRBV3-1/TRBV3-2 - TGTGCCAGCAGCCCATCCCATAGCGGGACAGAAGACTACAATGAGCAGTTCTTC CASSPSHSGTEDYNEQFF
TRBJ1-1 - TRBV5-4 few TGTGCCAGCAGCTTGGATCTAGGGGTGAACACTGAAGCTTTCTTT CASSLDLGVNTEAFF
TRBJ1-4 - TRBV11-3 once TGTGCCAGCAGCCGCGGCACCGACGCAACTAATGAAAAACTGTTTTTT CASSRGTDATNEKLFF
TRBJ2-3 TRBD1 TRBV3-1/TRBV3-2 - TGTGCCAGCAGCTCGAGGGGGCCAAGTTTGGGTACGCAGTATTTT CASSSRGPSLGTQYF
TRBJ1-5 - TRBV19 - TGTGCCAGTAGTATCGGAGAGGGGGGGCGGCCCCAGCATTTT CASSIGEGGRPQHF
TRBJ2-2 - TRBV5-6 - TGTGCCAGCAGCGCAGGGGAGAGAACCGGGGAGCTGTTTTTT CASSAGERTGELFF